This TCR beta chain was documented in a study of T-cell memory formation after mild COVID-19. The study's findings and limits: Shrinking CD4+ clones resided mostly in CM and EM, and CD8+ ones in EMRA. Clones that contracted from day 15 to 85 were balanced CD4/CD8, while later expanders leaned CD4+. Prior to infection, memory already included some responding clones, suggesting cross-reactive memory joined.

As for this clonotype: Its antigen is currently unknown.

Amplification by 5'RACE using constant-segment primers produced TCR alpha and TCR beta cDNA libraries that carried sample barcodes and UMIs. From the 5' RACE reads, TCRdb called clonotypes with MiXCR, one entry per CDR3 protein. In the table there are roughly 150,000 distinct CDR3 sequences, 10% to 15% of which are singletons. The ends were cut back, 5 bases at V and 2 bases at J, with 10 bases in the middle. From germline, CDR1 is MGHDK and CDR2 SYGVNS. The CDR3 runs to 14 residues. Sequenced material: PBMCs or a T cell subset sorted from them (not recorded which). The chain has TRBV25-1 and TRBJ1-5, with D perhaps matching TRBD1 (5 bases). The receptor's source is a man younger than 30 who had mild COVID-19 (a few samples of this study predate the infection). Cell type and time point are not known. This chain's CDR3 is CASSPETGNQPQHF. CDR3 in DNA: TGTGCCAGCAGTCCCGAGACAGGCAATCAGCCCCAGCATTTT. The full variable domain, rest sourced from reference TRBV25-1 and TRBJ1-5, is EADIYQTPRYLVIGTGKKITLECSQTMGHDKMYWYQQDPGMELHLIHYSYGVNSTEKGDLSSESTVSRIRTEHFPLTLESARPSHTSQYLCASSPETGNQPQHFGDGTRLSIL.